These 15 T cell receptor beta chains share one sample of origin, sequenced in a study of CD8+ T cells in alopecia areata. cDNA prepared by RNA extraction and subsequent reverse transcription served as the template for sequencing. The table came from immunoSEQ multiplex PCR; TCRdb's copy has only in-frame clones and leaves some out. The data contain 150,000 to 200,000 clones, around 60% of them singletons. The sequencing used CD4+ T cells sorted from blood, collected at week 0. Receptor source: a human donor with alopecia areata.

The chain carries TRBV30 and TRBJ1-4; D unclear. The V and J ends lost 1 base and 0 bases respectively, with 6 bases between them. This CDR3 has 14 residues. CDR1 and CDR2 (germline): GTSNPN, SVGIG (reference sequence). CDR3 sequence (DNA): TGTGCCTGGAGTGGCACCGCAACTAATGAAAAACTGTTTTTT. Amino acid sequence: CAWSGTATNEKLFF.

This chain uses TRBV25-1 with TRBJ2-6, with TRBD1 matching 9 bases. J gave up 0 bases and V 3 bases, and 6 bases lay outside the gene matches. CDR1 and CDR2 (germline): MGHDK, SYGVNS. The CDR3 contains 18 residues. CDR3 coding DNA: TGTGCCAGCAGTGACCCCGGGACAGGGACCTCTGGGGCCAACGTCCTGACTTTC. This sequence encodes CASSDPGTGTSGANVLTF.

The chain couples TRBV25-1 to TRBJ2-2; D is uncertain. The CDR3 is made up of 15 amino acids. In germline, CDR1 is MGHDK, CDR2 SYGVNS. The V gene lost 2 bases and the J gene lost 6 bases, with 13 bases spanning the gap. The CDR3 loop is CASSETNSPSGELFF. In DNA, the CDR3 is TGTGCCAGCAGTGAAACAAATTCTCCTTCCGGGGAGCTGTTTTTT.

This clone was observed a handful of times. The J gene is TRBJ2-7, the V gene TRBV2; 11 bases line up with TRBD1. Germline V gene sequence: CDR1 SNHLY, CDR2 FYNNEI. The CDR3 is 15 amino acids. Trimming at V came to 6 bases and at J to 3 bases, leaving 7 bases not matched to a gene. CDR3 bases: TGTGCCAGCAGCTTGATCGGGACAGGGGGCTACGAGCAGTACTTC. This translates into CASSLIGTGGYEQYF.

The chain uses TRBV7-2 and TRBJ2-1, with a possible D match to TRBD2 (6 bases). V was trimmed by 4 bases and J by 3 bases, leaving 13 bases between them. Germline V gene data show CDR1 as SGHTA and CDR2 as FQGNSA. CDR3 length: 15 amino acids. The CDR3 DNA reads TGTGCCAGCAGCTCCGCAAGGGACTTCTACAATGAGCAGTTCTTC. Protein product: CASSSARDFYNEQFF.

There are a few counts of this clone. The chain couples TRBV7-6 to TRBJ2-1; tentatively, D is TRBD2 (5 bases). Trimming removed 6 bases from V and 9 bases from J, with 9 bases in between. Per germline, CDR1 SGHVS and CDR2 FNYEAQ. The CDR3 totals 11 residues. The CDR3 DNA follows: TGTGCCAGCAGTGAGGGCGGTGAGCAGTTCTTC. This translates into CASSEGGEQFF.

The chain joins TRBV6-5 to TRBJ2-7, with D hard to call. The germline CDR1 and CDR2 sequences are MNHEY and SVGAGI. Trimming removed 4 bases at V and 2 bases at J, with 6 bases between. This CDR3 spans 12 amino acids. The CDR3 sequence: CASSSRAYEQYF. The CDR3 DNA is TGTGCCAGCAGTTCGAGAGCCTACGAGCAGTACTTC.

This chain joins TRBV30 and TRBJ2-2, with TRBD1 matching over 9 bases. V lost 1 base, J lost 4 bases, and 7 bases stayed unmatched. The length of the CDR3 is 16 residues. Germline V CDR1 and CDR2: GTSNPN, SVGIG (reference sequence). The CDR3 region is CAWSGTGGLRTGELFF. CDR3 nucleotide sequence: TGTGCCTGGAGTGGAACAGGGGGCCTCCGCACCGGGGAGCTGTTTTTT.

In its sample, this clone was seen a few times. The chain employs TRBV5-1 and TRBJ1-1, with D possibly matching TRBD1 (6 bases). The CDR3 is 14 amino acids. CDR1 and CDR2 from the germline V gene are SGHRS and YFSETQ. The V gene lost 2 bases and the J gene lost 2 bases, with 10 bases spanning the gap. The CDR3: CASSFTQGNTEAFF. The CDR3 bases are TGCGCCAGCAGCTTCACACAGGGAAACACTGAAGCTTTCTTT.

The rearrangement uses TRBV5-1 and TRBJ2-2; D remains unclear. The CDR3 length is 11 residues. Trimming took off 1 base at V and 8 bases at J, with 3 bases between the two ends. CDR1 is SGHRS and CDR2 is YFSETQ in the germline V gene. DNA of the CDR3: TGCGCCAGCAGCTTGTTGGGGGAGCTGTTTTTT. Translation: CASSLLGELFF.

The genes are TRBV7-9 and TRBJ1-1; 7 bases are a match to TRBD1. The trim removed 5 bases at V and 0 bases at J, leaving 3 bases unmatched. Germline V gives CDR1 SEHNR, CDR2 FQNEAQ (reference sequence). This CDR3 is built from 14 residues. CDR3 DNA sequence: TGTGCCAGCAGCCGCGGACAGGTGAACACTGAAGCTTTCTTT. This sequence encodes CASSRGQVNTEAFF.

This clone was counted between two and nine times. V gene TRBV14 combines with J gene TRBJ1-2, with D possibly matching TRBD1 (5 bases). The CDR3 is 13 residues long. Germline V lookup: CDR1 SGHDN, CDR2 FVKESK. The V and J ends lost 0 bases and 6 bases respectively, with 8 bases between them. The CDR3 coding sequence is TGTGCCAGCAGCCAAGACAGGGACCATGGCTACACCTTC. As protein: CASSQDRDHGYTF. Full variable domain (rest looked up from reference TRBV14 and TRBJ1-2): EAGVTQFPSHSVIEKGQTVTLRCDPISGHDNLYWYRRVMGKEIKFLLHFVKESKQDESGMPNNRFLAERTGGTYSTLKVQPAELEDSGVYFCASSQDRDHGYTFGSGTRLTVV.

In its sample, this clone was seen a few times. This chain connects TRBV11-3 to TRBJ2-5; D is undetermined. The CDR3 totals 13 residues. V lost 10 bases, J lost 7 bases, and 19 bases lay in between. CDR1 and CDR2 from the germline V gene are SGHNT and YENEEA. The CDR3 bases are TGTGCCACCACGACCCCCCTTAGTGGGACCCAGTACTTC. This translates into CATTTPLSGTQYF.

The chain is built from TRBV30 and TRBJ1-5; D remains ambiguous. Trimming pared 7 bases from V and 6 bases from J, leaving 13 bases between. The CDR3 spans 12 residues. Germline V lookup: CDR1 GTSNPN, CDR2 SVGIG (reference sequence). The CDR3 protein is CAFSKFSQPQHF. Here the CDR3 DNA reads TGTGCCTTCAGTAAGTTCAGTCAGCCCCAGCATTTT.

This clone showed up just a few times. The chain is built from TRBV2 and TRBJ2-7; D not resolved. In germline, CDR1 is SNHLY, CDR2 FYNNEI. Deletions cut 10 bases from V and 0 bases from J, with 10 bases between. The length of the CDR3 is 12 residues. The CDR3 DNA reads as TGTGCCACCTCAGTTAGCTCCTACGAGCAGTACTTC. It encodes CATSVSSYEQYF.